The entry below describes one TCR beta chain. The sample is drawn from a study of blood T cell repertoires in COVID-19. Background on the study: T cells, B-cell-depleted T cells, or PBMCs supplied cDNA or gDNA.

Participant-given clinical history determined each cohort assignment. Germline V CDR1 and CDR2: SGHTA, FQGNSA. The CDR3 is made up of 14 amino acids. Deletions cut 1 base from V and 4 bases from J, with 10 bases between. The method was immunoSEQ multiplex PCR; TCRdb's version includes in-frame clones alone and lacks a portion of them. The table lists 200,000 to 250,000 clones, 90% of them singletons. The TCR comes from a man aged 25-45 years who had been exposed to COVID-19. The sequenced sample consisted of PBMCs or T cells enriched from blood (not recorded which). The chain carries TRBV7-2 and TRBJ1-2, with D unresolved. CDR3 coding DNA: TGTGCCAGCAGCTTAGACAGATTGGCCTATGGCTACACCTTC. It yields the protein CASSLDRLAYGYTF.